This TCR beta chain originates from a study of T-cell reconstitution after alpha-beta-depleted transplantation in children (dated by TCRdb to 2015 to 2016). Turning to the overall study: Using TCR repertoire profiling, the study quantitatively followed how T-cell immune reconstitution unfolded in children after TCRalphabeta/CD19-depleted allogeneic hematopoietic cell transplantation. Broader findings and caveats from the paper: Hyperexpanded clone frequencies declined over subsequent months; after one year, T-cell counts and TCRbeta diversity were mostly attributed to newly produced T cells. In some patients, the high TCRbeta diversity seen at day 60 was put down to recipient T cells and intrathymic progenitors that had survived conditioning. The apparently early recovery of alphabetaT-cell counts about two months after transplant reportedly depended on only several hundred rapidly expanded clones that came from non-depleted graft cells.

This clonotype turned up a few times. Its cognate antigen has yet to be identified. The input lacks base qualities; no much larger clone sits a single base away. The CDR3 numbers 15 residues from cysteine through phenylalanine. The sequence is cut down to CDR3 DNA, 45 bases in frame from base 1. CDR1 and CDR2, per the germline V gene, are MNHEY and SVGAGI. V is shortened by 2 bases, J by 5 bases, and the region joining them spans 12 bases. The method was PCR. Sequencing relied on an Illumina HiSeq 2500. TCR libraries were prepared with molecular barcoding, using unique molecular identifiers to normalize TCRbeta repertoire quantification. TCRdb reprocessing: public reads trimmed at Q25 with fastp, clones called with MiXCR, in-frame beta chains kept. For every CDR3 protein sequence, its rows merge into one entry that carries the most common genes and DNA. This sample comprises about 580,000 distinct CDR3 sequences, 20% to 25% of them detected only once. The ten top clones hold roughly an eighth of the sample.

In light of the paper, this sample's treatment or condition label describes: allogeneic hematopoietic cell transplantation with graft depleted of TCRalphabeta T cells and CD19 B cells. The children who served as transplant recipients had been given grafts of TCRalphabeta/CD19-depleted allogeneic hematopoietic cells. The sequence is built from TRBV6-5 and TRBJ2-2; confidence is insufficient to name the D gene. This specimen consisted of PBMCs, mostly from graft donor cells, obtained 360 days after TCRalphabeta/CD19-depleted stem cell transplant. The TCR was taken from a boy under two years old who had a stem cell transplant for acute myeloid leukemia, so the T cells may come from the graft donor. The DNA sequence is TGTGCCAGCAGTTACCATCACCCGGATACCGGGGAGCTGTTTTTT. The translation is CASSYHHPDTGELFF.